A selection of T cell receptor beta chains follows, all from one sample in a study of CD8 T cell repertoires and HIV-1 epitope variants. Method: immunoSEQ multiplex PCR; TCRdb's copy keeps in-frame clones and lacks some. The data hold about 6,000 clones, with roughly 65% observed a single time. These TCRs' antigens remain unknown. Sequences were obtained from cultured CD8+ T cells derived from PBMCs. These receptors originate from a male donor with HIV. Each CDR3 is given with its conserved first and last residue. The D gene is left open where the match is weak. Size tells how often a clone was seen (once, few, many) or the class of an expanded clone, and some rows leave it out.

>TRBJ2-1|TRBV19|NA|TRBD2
CASTMGAGGRNEQFF
TGTGCCAGTACAATGGGAGCGGGAGGGCGGAATGAGCAGTTCTTC
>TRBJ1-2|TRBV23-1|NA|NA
CASSRPDLGPYGYTF
TGCGCCAGCAGTCGGCCGGACCTGGGGCCCTATGGCTACACCTTC
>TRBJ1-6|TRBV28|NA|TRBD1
CASSFGTGQFNSPLHF
TGTGCCAGCAGTTTTGGCACGGGACAGTTTAATTCACCCCTCCACTTT
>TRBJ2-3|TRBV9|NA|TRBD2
CASSAGGSSTDTQYF
TGTGCCAGCAGCGCGGGGGGGTCTAGCACAGATACGCAGTATTTT
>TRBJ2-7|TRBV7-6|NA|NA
CASSGLTSSYEQYF
TGTGCCAGCAGCGGACTGACCAGCTCCTACGAGCAGTACTTC
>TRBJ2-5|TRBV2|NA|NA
CASMGAAETQYF
TGTGCCAGCATGGGGGCGGCGGAGACCCAGTACTTC
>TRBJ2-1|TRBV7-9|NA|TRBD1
CASSLGQAPEQFF
TGTGCCAGCAGCCTTGGACAGGCTCCTGAGCAGTTCTTC
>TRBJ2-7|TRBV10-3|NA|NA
CAISESLLADEQYF
TGTGCCATCAGTGAGTCTCTTTTGGCAGACGAGCAGTACTTC
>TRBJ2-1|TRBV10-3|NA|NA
CAISEGRDNEQFF
TGTGCCATCAGTGAGGGCAGGGACAATGAGCAGTTCTTC
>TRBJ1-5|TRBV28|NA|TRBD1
CASSLLWGGQGDRQHF
TGTGCCAGCAGTTTATTATGGGGGGGACAGGGGGATAGACAGCATTTT
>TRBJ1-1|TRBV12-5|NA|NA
CASGLDWGTEAFF
TGTGCTAGTGGCCTTGACTGGGGGACTGAAGCTTTCTTT
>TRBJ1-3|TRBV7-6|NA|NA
CASSLGGQGTSGNTIYF
TGTGCCAGCAGCTTAGGGGGGCAGGGGACATCTGGAAACACCATATATTTT
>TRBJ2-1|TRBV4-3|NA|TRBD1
CASSPSGQGYYEQFF
TGCGCCAGCAGCCCCTCGGGACAGGGGTACTATGAGCAGTTCTTC
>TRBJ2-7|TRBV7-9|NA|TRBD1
CASSFLGPGGGEQYF
TGTGCCAGCAGCTTTTTGGGACCAGGGGGTGGCGAGCAGTACTTC
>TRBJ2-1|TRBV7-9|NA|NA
CASSPGVNEQFF
TGTGCCAGCAGCCCGGGGGTAAATGAGCAGTTCTTC
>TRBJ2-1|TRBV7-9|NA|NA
CASSLGGGLEDNEQFF
TGTGCCAGCAGCTTAGGGGGGGGCCTAGAGGACAATGAGCAGTTCTTC
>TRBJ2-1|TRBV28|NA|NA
CASSPPLEADNEQFF
TGTGCCAGCAGTCCCCCGCTGGAAGCGGACAATGAGCAGTTCTTC
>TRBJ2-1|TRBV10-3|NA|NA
CAISDMDRKNSYNEQFF
TGTGCCATCAGTGACATGGACAGAAAAAACTCCTACAATGAGCAGTTCTTC
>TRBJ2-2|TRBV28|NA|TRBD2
CASSLALGGLAGTGELFF
TGTGCCAGCAGCCTGGCGCTTGGCGGCCTAGCGGGTACCGGGGAGCTGTTTTTT
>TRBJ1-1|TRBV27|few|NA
CASSPSDTYTEAFF
TGTGCCAGCAGCCCCTCCGACACTTACACTGAAGCTTTCTTT
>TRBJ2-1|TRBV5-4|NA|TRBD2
CASSFKLAGGADNEQFF
TGTGCCAGCAGCTTTAAACTAGCGGGGGGGGCGGATAATGAGCAGTTCTTC
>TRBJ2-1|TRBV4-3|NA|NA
CASSQTTTYEQFF
TGCGCCAGCAGCCAAACGACGACGTATGAGCAGTTCTTC
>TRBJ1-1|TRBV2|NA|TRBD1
CASSSGQGLTEAFF
TGTGCCAGCAGCTCGGGACAGGGGTTAACTGAAGCTTTCTTT
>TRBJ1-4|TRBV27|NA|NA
CASSGNREANEKLFF
TGTGCCAGCAGTGGAAACAGGGAGGCTAATGAAAAACTGTTTTTT
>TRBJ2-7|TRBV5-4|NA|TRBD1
CASSLVDRSYEQYF
TGTGCCAGCAGCTTGGTGGACAGGTCCTACGAGCAGTACTTC
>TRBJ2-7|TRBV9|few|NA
CASSATAGQAYEQYF
TGTGCCAGCAGCGCGACCGCGGGTCAGGCCTACGAGCAGTACTTC
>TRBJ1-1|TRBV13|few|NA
CASSPKRASTEAFF
TGTGCCAGCAGCCCCAAGAGGGCTTCCACTGAAGCTTTCTTT